One and the same sample provided the 7 T cell receptor beta chains below, sequenced in a study of metastatic and nonmetastatic thyroid tumors. With MiXCR, TCRdb called clones anew from the PCR reads. This sample has some 32,000 clones, with about 20% found just once. Thyroid surgery had not been preceded by any treatment in any patient. Sequenced input: blood. The receptor set was obtained from a female donor with papillary thyroid cancer or a benign thyroid nodule (not recorded which). Some clones in this sample may be carry-over from other donors' samples.

This clone occurred a few times. The chain uses TRBV28 and TRBJ1-6, with D uncertain. This CDR3 contains 15 residues. Germline V gene sequence: CDR1 MDHEN, CDR2 SYDVKM. The V end was cut by 6 bases, the J end by 8 bases, with 17 bases between. CDR3 region: CASSSKGQAHSPLHF. The CDR3 DNA reads TGTGCCAGCAGCTCCAAGGGCCAGGCGCATTCACCCCTCCACTTT.

This clone was seen many times. The genes are TRBV7-9 and TRBJ1-1; 8 bases are a match to TRBD1. Germline V lookup: CDR1 SEHNR, CDR2 FQNEAQ (reference sequence). V lost 8 bases and J lost 8; bases outside the gene matches: 7. This CDR3 region has 12 residues. This CDR3 reads CASRRTGGEAFF. Written as DNA, the CDR3 is TGTGCCAGCCGAAGAACAGGGGGAGAAGCTTTCTTT.

In this sample, this clone turned up many times. CDR3 amino acids: CASSVGGYTYEQYF. Here the CDR3 DNA reads TGTGCCAGCAGCGTCGGGGGTTATACCTACGAGCAGTACTTC. The chain has TRBV9 and TRBJ2-7; maybe TRBD2 (6 bases). Germline values: CDR1 SGDLS, CDR2 YYNGEE. The CDR3 totals 14 residues. V gave up 2 bases and J gave up 2 bases, with 11 bases separating them.

This chain connects TRBV11-1 to TRBJ2-5, with 14 bases identical to TRBD2. The assigned J gene may be wrong: the sequence end matches TRBJ2-7 better. The germline gives CDR1 SGHAT, CDR2 FQDESV (reference sequence). The CDR3 totals 22 residues. CDR3 residues: CASSLALSSGLAGVGSSYEQYF. DNA of the CDR3: TGTGCCAGCAGCTTAGCGCTATCATCGGGACTAGCGGGAGTCGGGTCGTCCTACGAGCAGTACTTC.

The chain uses TRBV18 and TRBJ2-7; TRBD2 aligns across 7 bases. There are 12 residues in the CDR3. Losses at the gene ends were 6 bases for V and 6 bases for J; bases not matched to a gene: 5. Germline loops: CDR1 KGHSH, CDR2 LQKENI. Written as DNA, the CDR3 is TGTGCCAGCTCCCGTAGGGAGGGCGAGCAGTACTTC. It yields the protein CASSRREGEQYF.

This clone was seen a handful of times. The genes are TRBV19 and TRBJ1-1; 8 bases fit TRBD1. The CDR3 has 14 amino acids. Germline V lookup: CDR1 LNHDA, CDR2 SQIVND (reference sequence). Losses at the gene ends were 3 bases for V and 4 bases for J; bases not matched to a gene: 4. In DNA, the CDR3 is TGTGCCAGTAGTATTCAGGGGGCGGTCACTGAAGCTTTCTTT. Protein sequence: CASSIQGAVTEAFF.

This chain uses TRBV19 with TRBJ2-1; TRBD1 aligns across 7 bases. The V gene end was trimmed by 2 bases and the J gene end by 9 bases; junction bases not matched to a gene: 7. The CDR3 extends over 14 amino acids. CDR1 and CDR2 (germline): LNHDA, SQIVND (reference sequence). The CDR3 nucleotides read TGTGCCAGTAGTATACTCCCGGGACAGACTGAGCAGTTCTTC. Protein: CASSILPGQTEQFF.